The 25 T cell receptor beta chains in this list originate from one sample, sequenced in a study of blood T cells in healthy people across ages. Combining a sample-barcoded 5' primer with a J-beta primer mix, a second PCR ran for about 6 to 11 cycles. MiXCR, applied by TCRdb to the 5' RACE reads, yields one record per CDR3 protein. The sample contains 790,000 or so distinct CDR3 sequences, about 42% of which appear only once. The specimen was blood. These receptors were taken from a man older than 75 in good health.

The J gene is TRBJ2-1, the V gene TRBV4-2; TRBD2 aligns across 13 bases. The junction had 8 bases not matched to a gene; V was cut back by 4 bases and J by 8 bases. Germline CDR1 and CDR2: LGHNA and YNFKEQ. The CDR3 has 16 residues. The CDR3 nucleotides are TGTGCCAGCAGCCCCGAACTAGCGGGAGGGACCGATGAGCAGTTCTTC. Amino acids: CASSPELAGGTDEQFF.

This clonotype was seen a few times. This chain uses TRBV2 with TRBJ2-5; 8 bases fit TRBD2. Trimming cost V 0 bases and J 11 bases; bases outside gene matches: 11. Germline assignment: CDR1 SNHLY and CDR2 FYNNEI. This CDR3 spans 15 amino acids. Written as DNA, the CDR3 is TGTGCCAGCAGTGAAGCCGGGACTAGGAACAATGAGCAGTACTTC. Protein: CASSEAGTRNNEQYF.

This clonotype was picked up a small number of times. The chain joins TRBV18 to TRBJ1-1, with a weak D call TRBD1 (5 bases). The CDR3 loop spans 13 amino acids. V was cut by 6 bases and J by 4 bases, with 12 bases left in between. Germline-derived CDR1 and CDR2 are KGHSH and LQKENI. The CDR3 DNA follows: TGTGCCAGCTCGCAAGCAGGGTCCACTGAAGCTTTCTTT. Protein: CASSQAGSTEAFF.

Concerning this clonotype: The DNA is left out, because the CDR3 cannot be placed on it with certainty; the CDR3 is given as TCRdb lists it. The rearrangement uses TRBV7-8 and TRBJ2-3; TRBD2, the table's D call, was not compared with the DNA. With termini counted, the CDR3 has 17 amino acids. Per the germline V gene, CDR1 is SGHVS and CDR2 is FQNEAQ. This CDR3 reads CASSFSVAGGSRDTRYF.

This clonotype turned up a few times. The rearrangement links TRBV20-1 to TRBJ2-5, with D possibly matching TRBD2 (6 bases). Germline lookup yields CDR1 DFQATT and CDR2 SNEGSKA (reference sequence). V was trimmed by 0 bases and J by 4 bases, leaving 6 bases between them. This CDR3 comprises 12 residues. The CDR3 region is CSAREGGETQYF. The DNA of the CDR3 is TGCAGTGCTAGAGAGGGGGGAGAGACCCAGTACTTC.

The chain carries TRBV2 and TRBJ1-2; D remains ambiguous. The CDR3 is made up of 12 amino acids. CDR1 is SNHLY, CDR2 FYNNEI, per germline. Between the trimmed V and J ends, which lost 11 bases and 8 bases, there was a span of 18 bases. Written as DNA, the CDR3 is TGTGCCGGCACTGGCCTGGTCGGAGGCTACACCTTC. Translated: CAGTGLVGGYTF.

CDR3 DNA: TGTGCCATCAGTGAACTAGCGGGAGAACCTGGGGATGAGCAGTTCTTC. Its protein product is CAISELAGEPGDEQFF. This chain connects TRBV10-3 to TRBJ2-1; 11 bases line up with TRBD2. The CDR3 is 16 amino acids. The trim removed 3 bases at V and 8 bases at J, leaving 9 bases unmatched. The germline V gene encodes CDR1 ENHRY and CDR2 SYGVKD.

Many counts were recorded for this clonotype. The chain employs TRBV7-2 and TRBJ2-7; D uncertain. This CDR3 has 15 amino acids. Germline values: CDR1 SGHTA, CDR2 FQGNSA. The germline V and J ends were trimmed by 4 bases and 0 bases, with 13 bases remaining between them. For the CDR3, the DNA is TGTGCCAGCAGCTCCCTTGGCGCCAGCTCCTACGAGCAGTACTTC. This translates into CASSSLGASSYEQYF.

The V and J genes are TRBV7-9 and TRBJ2-7; TRBD2 aligns across 11 bases. Germline loops: CDR1 SEHNR, CDR2 FQNEAQ (reference sequence). This CDR3 comprises 19 residues. The V and J ends lost 1 base and 0 bases, in that order; junction bases with no gene match: 11. The DNA for the CDR3 is TGTGCCAGCAGCTTAGGTCGTACTAGCGGGGGTATTAACTCCTACGAGCAGTACTTC. The encoded protein is CASSLGRTSGGINSYEQYF.

This clonotype was seen ten or more times. This chain connects TRBV5-1 to TRBJ2-1; 9 nucleotides match TRBD1. Germline CDR1 is SGHRS and CDR2 is YFSETQ. V gave up 7 bases and J gave up 7 bases; unmatched junction bases: 12. The CDR3 is 15 residues long. CDR3 coding DNA: TGCGCCAGCGTCTCATCAGGGACAGGGAATAATGAGCAGTTCTTC. The encoded protein is CASVSSGTGNNEQFF.

A few counts support this clonotype. The chain uses TRBV7-2 and TRBJ1-2, with D perhaps matching TRBD1 (5 bases). V lost 5 bases, J lost 3 bases, and 25 bases lay in between. The CDR3 covers 18 residues. Germline lookup yields CDR1 SGHTA and CDR2 FQGNSA. The CDR3 nucleotides read TGTGCCAGCAGCAAATATTCGCCCGGGCCAACAGGTCACTATGGCTACACCTTC. This gives the protein CASSKYSPGPTGHYGYTF. The variable domain in full, completed from reference TRBV7-2 and TRBJ1-2, reads GAGVSQSPSNKVTEKGKDVELRCDPISGHTALYWYRQSLGQGLEFLIYFQGNSAPDKSGLPSDRFSAERTGGSVSTLTIQRTQQEDSAVYLCASSKYSPGPTGHYGYTFGSGTRLTVV.

This clonotype occurred a few times. This chain uses TRBV30 with TRBJ2-5; perhaps TRBD2 as D (5 bases). The CDR3 spans 12 residues. Trimming left V 0 bases short and J 5 bases short, with 7 bases between. The germline CDR1 and CDR2 sequences are GTSNPN and SVGIG (reference sequence). The CDR3 spells CAWSVREETQYF. The CDR3 bases are TGTGCCTGGAGTGTTAGGGAGGAGACCCAGTACTTC.

The chain combines TRBV3-1 with TRBJ2-3; the D is unclear. Deletions cut 2 bases from V and 2 bases from J, with 8 bases between. From germline, CDR1 is LGHDT and CDR2 YNNKEL (reference sequence). The length of the CDR3 is 14 residues. CDR3 sequence (DNA): TGTGCCAGCAGCCAAATGGTGGACACAGATACGCAGTATTTT. Its translation is CASSQMVDTDTQYF.

On this clonotype itself: With a much larger clone just one base away, this may be a read error. This rearrangement joins TRBV12-3 or TRBV12-4 to TRBJ2-7; no clear D gene. With 1 base removed from V and 7 bases from J, the gap between germline ends came to 17 bases. This CDR3 region has 15 residues. CDR3 DNA: TGTGCCAGCAGTTTAGGCCCTCTATTGGGGAATGAGCAGTACTTC. Its protein is CASSLGPLLGNEQYF.

This chain connects TRBV5-1 to TRBJ2-5, with D hard to call. This CDR3 has 15 amino acids. Germline CDR1 is SGHRS and CDR2 is YFSETQ. The V and J ends lost 2 bases and 5 bases respectively, with 16 bases between them. The CDR3 loop reads CASSLSANREETQYF. The CDR3 DNA is TGCGCCAGCAGCTTAAGCGCTAACCGAGAGGAGACCCAGTACTTC.

V and J are TRBV4-1 and TRBJ2-1, with D maybe TRBD1 (5 bases). The CDR3 contains 16 residues. V lost 4 bases to trimming and J lost 4 bases, with 17 bases between them. Looked up from germline, CDR1 is MGHRA and CDR2 is YSYEKL. In nucleotides, the CDR3 is TGCGCCAGCAGCCCAGTTGGGGCAGGACCTTACAATGAGCAGTTCTTC. This gives the protein CASSPVGAGPYNEQFF.

The chain is built from TRBV12-3 or TRBV12-4 and TRBJ2-1; 10 bases align to TRBD2. Trimming removed 2 bases from V and 10 bases from J; junction bases left unmatched: 8. CDR3 length equals 15 residues. CDR3 region: CASSLRSSGRYEQFF. CDR3 in DNA: TGTGCCAGCAGTTTAAGGTCTAGCGGGAGATACGAGCAGTTCTTC.

The rearrangement uses TRBV5-6 and TRBJ2-4; D may be TRBD1 (6 bases). V was clipped by 1 base and J by 9 bases, with 23 bases between them. Germline CDR1 is SGHDT and CDR2 is YYEEEE. The CDR3 consists of 17 residues. CDR3 nucleotides: TGTGCCAGCAGCTTGCGGATTGGGGGCCAAGTCCAAAGCATTCAGTACTTC. Translating it yields CASSLRIGGQVQSIQYF.

This chain uses TRBV10-3 with TRBJ2-1; 12 nucleotides match TRBD2. CDR1 and CDR2 from the germline V gene are ENHRY and SYGVKD. The CDR3 is 15 residues long. Trimming at V came to 11 bases and at J to 6 bases, leaving 11 bases not matched to a gene. The DNA of the CDR3 is TGTGCCTCCAGACCCTCTAGCGGGGGGGCCAATGAGCAGTTCTTC. Translated, it gives CASRPSSGGANEQFF.

V gene TRBV6-6 combines with J gene TRBJ1-1; D not certain. Trimming stripped 7 bases from V and 8 bases from J, with 20 bases between. CDR1 is MNHNY and CDR2 is SVGAGI in the germline V gene (reference sequence). The CDR3 spans 14 residues. The CDR3 nucleotides read TGTGCCAGCATTTTAGATTCTCCAGCGGGGGAAGCTTTCTTT. Encoded protein: CASILDSPAGEAFF.

The V call is TRBV29-1, the J call TRBJ2-1; 9 bases fit TRBD2. The V gene's germline CDR1 is SQVTM and CDR2 ANQGSEA. The CDR3 is 13 amino acids. Unmatched junction bases numbered 11, after V lost 7 bases and J lost 10 bases. CDR3 sequence: CSAGVAGVGEQFF. CDR3 nucleotides: TGCAGCGCTGGGGTAGCGGGAGTCGGGGAGCAGTTCTTC.

Comments on this clonotype: The junction departs from germline at one end; a sequencing error may be responsible. The rearrangement joins TRBV20-1 to TRBJ2-3, with TRBD2 as a possible D gene (6 bases). This CDR3 is 14 amino acids long. Germline values: CDR1 DFQATT, CDR2 SNEGSKA (reference sequence). Here the CDR3 reads CSAAGRGGADTQFF. DNA of the CDR3: TGCAGTGCCGCGGGGCGCGGCGGCGCAGATACGCAGTTTTTT.

The J gene is TRBJ2-7, the V gene TRBV10-3, with 12 bases fitting TRBD2. The CDR3 loop spans 14 amino acids. The trim removed 11 bases at V and 7 bases at J, leaving 12 bases unmatched. Per germline, CDR1 ENHRY and CDR2 SYGVKD. The CDR3 DNA sequence: TGTGCCGCCACCTCTAGCGGGAGGGACAATGAGCAGTACTTC. Amino acids: CAATSSGRDNEQYF.

The table lists this clonotype with a few counts. DNA of the CDR3: TGCGCCAGCAGCTGGGGGACTGCTAGCGACGAGCAGTACTTC. Amino acid sequence: CASSWGTASDEQYF. V usage is TRBV5-1 and J usage is TRBJ2-7, with D maybe TRBD2 (6 bases). The CDR3 consists of 14 residues. Germline assignment: CDR1 SGHRS and CDR2 YFSETQ. V was pared by 3 bases and J by 5 bases, with 15 bases between.

This chain connects TRBV4-2 to TRBJ2-4, with D tentatively TRBD1 or TRBD2 (5 bases each). This CDR3 contains 18 residues. The V end lost 0 bases, the J end lost 5 bases, and 20 bases lay between the germline ends. The germline gives CDR1 LGHNA, CDR2 YNFKEQ. CDR3: CASSQDPRGANSENIQYF. Written as DNA, the CDR3 is TGTGCCAGCAGCCAAGATCCGAGGGGAGCAAACAGCGAAAACATTCAGTACTTC.